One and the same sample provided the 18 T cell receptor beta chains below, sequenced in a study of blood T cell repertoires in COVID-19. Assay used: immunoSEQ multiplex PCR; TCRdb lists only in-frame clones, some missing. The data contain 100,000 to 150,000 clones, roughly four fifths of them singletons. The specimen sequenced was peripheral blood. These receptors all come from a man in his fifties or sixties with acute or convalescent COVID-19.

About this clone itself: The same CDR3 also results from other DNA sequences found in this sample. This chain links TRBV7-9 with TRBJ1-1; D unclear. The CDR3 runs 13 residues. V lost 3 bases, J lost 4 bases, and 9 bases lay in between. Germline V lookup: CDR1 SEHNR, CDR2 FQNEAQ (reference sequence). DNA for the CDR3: TGTGCCAGCAGCTTCGGGGTGAGCACTGAAGCTTTCTTT. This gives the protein CASSFGVSTEAFF.

The CDR3 spells CASSLKTSGTRPPPHEQFF. The DNA of the CDR3 is TGTGCCAGCAGCCTAAAGACTAGCGGGACTCGTCCCCCCCCACATGAGCAGTTCTTC. The chain couples TRBV4-2 to TRBJ2-1; TRBD2 aligns across 11 bases. Germline V gene lookup returns CDR1 LGHNA and CDR2 YNFKEQ. The J segment lost 8 bases and the V segment lost 4 bases, leaving 19 bases of the junction unmatched. There are 19 residues in the CDR3.

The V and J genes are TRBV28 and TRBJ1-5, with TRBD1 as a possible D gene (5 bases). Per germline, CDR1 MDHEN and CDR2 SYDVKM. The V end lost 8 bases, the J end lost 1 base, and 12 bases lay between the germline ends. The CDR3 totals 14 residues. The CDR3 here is CASSWGSSNQPQHF. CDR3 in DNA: TGTGCCAGCTCCTGGGGCAGCAGCAATCAGCCCCAGCATTTT.

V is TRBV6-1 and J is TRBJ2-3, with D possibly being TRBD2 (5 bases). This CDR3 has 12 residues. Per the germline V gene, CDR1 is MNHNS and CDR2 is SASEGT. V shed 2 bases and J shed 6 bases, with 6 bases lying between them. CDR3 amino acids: CASSESGDTQYF. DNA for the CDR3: TGTGCCAGCAGTGAATCGGGGGATACGCAGTATTTT.

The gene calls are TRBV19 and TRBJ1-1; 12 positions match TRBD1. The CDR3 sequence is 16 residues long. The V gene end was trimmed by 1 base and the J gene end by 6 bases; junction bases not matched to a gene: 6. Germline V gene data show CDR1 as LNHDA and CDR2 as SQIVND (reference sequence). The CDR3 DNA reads TGTGCCAGTAGTATAGGCTGGGACAGGGGGCGGGCTGAAGCTTTCTTT. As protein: CASSIGWDRGRAEAFF.

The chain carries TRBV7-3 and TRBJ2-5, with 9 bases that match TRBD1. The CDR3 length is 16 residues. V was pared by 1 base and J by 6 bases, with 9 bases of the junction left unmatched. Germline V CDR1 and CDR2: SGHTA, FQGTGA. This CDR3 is CASSLNLGTGLQTQYF. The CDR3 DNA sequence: TGTGCCAGCAGCTTAAATCTAGGGACAGGGTTACAGACCCAGTACTTC.

The CDR3 nucleotides read TGTGCCAGCAGCTTTCCCGTTGGGGGAGGAGGGACCGGGGAGCTGTTTTTT. Translating gives CASSFPVGGGGTGELFF. The J gene is TRBJ2-2, the V gene TRBV7-9; D is possibly TRBD2 (6 bases). The V gene lost 3 bases and the J gene lost 5 bases, with 19 bases spanning the gap. Germline CDR1 SEHNR, CDR2 FQNEAQ (reference sequence). The CDR3 loop spans 17 amino acids.

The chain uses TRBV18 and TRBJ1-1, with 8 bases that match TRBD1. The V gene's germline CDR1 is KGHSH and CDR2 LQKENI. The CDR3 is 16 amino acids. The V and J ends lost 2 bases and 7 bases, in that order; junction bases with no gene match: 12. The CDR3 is CASSPGQGARRGEAFF. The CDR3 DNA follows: TGTGCCAGCTCACCAGGGCAGGGGGCCCGCCGGGGTGAAGCTTTCTTT.

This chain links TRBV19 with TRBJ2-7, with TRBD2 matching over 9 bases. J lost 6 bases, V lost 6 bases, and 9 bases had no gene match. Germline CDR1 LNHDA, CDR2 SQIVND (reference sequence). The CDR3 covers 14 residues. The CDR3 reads CASRARTSEGEQYF. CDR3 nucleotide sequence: TGTGCCAGTAGGGCAAGGACTAGCGAAGGCGAGCAGTACTTC.

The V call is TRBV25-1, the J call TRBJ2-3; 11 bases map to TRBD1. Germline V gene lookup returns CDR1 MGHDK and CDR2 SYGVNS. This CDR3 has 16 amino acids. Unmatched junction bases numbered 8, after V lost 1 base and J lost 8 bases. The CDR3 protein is CASSESGQGVYGTQYF. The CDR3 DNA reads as TGTGCCAGCAGTGAATCGGGACAGGGGGTTTATGGTACGCAGTATTTT. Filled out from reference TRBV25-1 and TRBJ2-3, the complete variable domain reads EADIYQTPRYLVIGTGKKITLECSQTMGHDKMYWYQQDPGMELHLIHYSYGVNSTEKGDLSSESTVSRIRTEHFPLTLESARPSHTSQYLCASSESGQGVYGTQYFGPGTRLTVL.

CDR3 protein: CASSRQGLQKKLFF. CDR3 DNA sequence: TGTGCCAGCAGCCGACAGGGTTTGCAGAAAAAACTGTTTTTT. The chain combines TRBV6-5 with TRBJ1-4; TRBD1 agrees at 7 bases. The V gene end was trimmed by 6 bases and the J gene end by 9 bases; junction bases not matched to a gene: 10. Germline V lookup: CDR1 MNHEY, CDR2 SVGAGI. This CDR3 has 14 amino acids.

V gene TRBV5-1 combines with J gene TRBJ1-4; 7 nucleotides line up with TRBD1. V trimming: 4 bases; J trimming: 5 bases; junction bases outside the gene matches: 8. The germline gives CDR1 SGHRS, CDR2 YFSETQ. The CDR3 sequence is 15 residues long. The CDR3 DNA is TGCGCCAGCAGCGCCCGGACAGGTCAGAATGAAAAACTGTTTTTT. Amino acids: CASSARTGQNEKLFF.

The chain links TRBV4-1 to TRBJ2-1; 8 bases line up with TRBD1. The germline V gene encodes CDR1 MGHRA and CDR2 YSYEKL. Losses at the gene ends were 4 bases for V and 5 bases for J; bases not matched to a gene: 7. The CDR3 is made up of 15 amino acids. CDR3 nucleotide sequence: TGCGCCAGCAGCCTCCGGGACAGGAACGACAATGAGCAGTTCTTC. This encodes CASSLRDRNDNEQFF.

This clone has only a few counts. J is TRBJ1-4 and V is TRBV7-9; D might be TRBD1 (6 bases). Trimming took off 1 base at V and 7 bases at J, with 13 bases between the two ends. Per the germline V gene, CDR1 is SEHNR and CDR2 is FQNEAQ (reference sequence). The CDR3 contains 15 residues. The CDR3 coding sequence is TGTGCCAGCAGCTTAGAAGCAGGGGATAGTGAAAAACTGTTTTTT. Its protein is CASSLEAGDSEKLFF.

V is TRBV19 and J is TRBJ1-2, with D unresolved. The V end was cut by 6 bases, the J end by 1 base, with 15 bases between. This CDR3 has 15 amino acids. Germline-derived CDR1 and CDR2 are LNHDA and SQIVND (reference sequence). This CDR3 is CASRALAELNYGYTF. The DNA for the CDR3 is TGTGCCAGTAGAGCGCTGGCGGAGCTTAACTATGGCTACACCTTC.

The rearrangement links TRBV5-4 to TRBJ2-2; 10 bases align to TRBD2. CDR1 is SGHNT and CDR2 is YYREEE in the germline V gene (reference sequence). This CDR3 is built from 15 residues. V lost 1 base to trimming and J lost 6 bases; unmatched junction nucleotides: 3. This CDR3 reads CASSLSLAGAGELFF. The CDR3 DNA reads TGTGCCAGCAGCTTGTCTCTAGCGGGAGCCGGGGAGCTGTTTTTT.

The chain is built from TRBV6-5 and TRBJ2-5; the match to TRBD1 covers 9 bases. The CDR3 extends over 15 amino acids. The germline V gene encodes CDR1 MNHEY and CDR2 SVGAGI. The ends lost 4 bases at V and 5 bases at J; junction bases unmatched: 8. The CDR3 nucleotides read TGTGCCAGCAGTTTAGGACAGGGGCGCTGGGAGACCCAGTACTTC. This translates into CASSLGQGRWETQYF.

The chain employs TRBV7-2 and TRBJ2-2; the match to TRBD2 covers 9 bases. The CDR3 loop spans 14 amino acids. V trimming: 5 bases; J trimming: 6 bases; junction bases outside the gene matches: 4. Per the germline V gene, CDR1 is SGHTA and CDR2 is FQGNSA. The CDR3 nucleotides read TGTGCCAGCAGCCCCGGACTAGCGCCCGGGGAGCTGTTTTTT. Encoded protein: CASSPGLAPGELFF.